This is a list of T cell receptor beta chains from one sample in a study of graft-versus-host responses after intestinal transplantation. The data were produced by immunoSEQ multiplex PCR, yet TCRdb's version contains in-frame clones alone and is incomplete. The top ten clones hold about 16% of a sample with roughly 97,000 clones, around nine tenths of them seen once. The specimen comprised PBMCs, sampled approximately 470 days after intestinal transplant. The receptors derive from a human patient who received an intestinal transplant, so some T cells may come from the graft donor. Each CDR3 is given with its conserved first and last residue. Fields, in order: V gene, J gene, clone size, D gene, CDR3 length, CDR3 DNA, CDR3 protein. A D gene is named only where the DNA matches it firmly. Expanded clones get a size class; other rows say once, few or many, or leave the size out.

v_gene: TRBV29-1; j_gene: TRBJ1-4; abundance: NA; d_gene: NA; len: 16; CDR3nt: TGCAGCGTTGTGAAGAGGCAGGGGCAGGGTGGTGAAAAACTGTTTTTT; CDR3aa: CSVVKRQGQGGEKLFF
v_gene: TRBV4-1; j_gene: TRBJ2-7; abundance: NA; d_gene: TRBD2; len: 16; CDR3nt: TGCGCCAGCAGCCAAGGATCACTAGCGGGGACCTACGAGCAGTACTTC; CDR3aa: CASSQGSLAGTYEQYF
v_gene: TRBV19; j_gene: TRBJ1-2; abundance: NA; d_gene: NA; len: 13; CDR3nt: TGTGCCAGTAGTGCGGACAGTAACTATGGCTACACCTTC; CDR3aa: CASSADSNYGYTF
v_gene: TRBV18; j_gene: TRBJ2-7; abundance: once; d_gene: TRBD2; len: 14; CDR3nt: TGTGCCAGCTCACCACCCGGGGGGGGGTACGAGCAGTACTTC; CDR3aa: CASSPPGGGYEQYF
v_gene: TRBV7-9; j_gene: TRBJ1-2; abundance: NA; d_gene: NA; len: 12; CDR3nt: TGTGCCAGCAGCTTAGGACGGGGTGGCTACACCTTC; CDR3aa: CASSLGRGGYTF
v_gene: TRBV6-5; j_gene: TRBJ2-7; abundance: NA; d_gene: TRBD1; len: 12; CDR3nt: TGTGCCGTGGGACAGGGGACCTACGAGCAGTACTTC; CDR3aa: CAVGQGTYEQYF
v_gene: TRBV6-1; j_gene: TRBJ1-3; abundance: NA; d_gene: TRBD1; len: 16; CDR3nt: TGTGCCAGCAGTGATATGGGACAGTCGTCTGGAAACACCATATATTTT; CDR3aa: CASSDMGQSSGNTIYF
v_gene: TRBV7-7; j_gene: TRBJ2-1; abundance: NA; d_gene: NA; len: 16; CDR3nt: TGTGCTAGCAGCTTAGGAACAGGTCTGGGGACCAATGAGCAGTTCTTC; CDR3aa: CASSLGTGLGTNEQFF
v_gene: TRBV9; j_gene: TRBJ1-1; abundance: NA; d_gene: NA; len: 14; CDR3nt: TGTGCCAGCAGCCCCCGCGGGGGTGGAGTTGAAGCTTTCTTT; CDR3aa: CASSPRGGGVEAFF
v_gene: TRBV5-1; j_gene: TRBJ2-1; abundance: NA; d_gene: TRBD2; len: 16; CDR3nt: TGCGCCAGCAGCCCCCGGACTAGCGGGGAACACAATGAGCAGTTCTTC; CDR3aa: CASSPRTSGEHNEQFF
v_gene: TRBV10-3; j_gene: TRBJ2-1; abundance: NA; d_gene: NA; len: 14; CDR3nt: TGTGCCATCAAGGGTGTAGCGGAATACAATGAGCAGTTCTTC; CDR3aa: CAIKGVAEYNEQFF
v_gene: TRBV2; j_gene: TRBJ2-5; abundance: NA; d_gene: TRBD1; len: 15; CDR3nt: TGTGCCACCTGCCCCGGGACAGGGTGCGGGGAGACCCAGTACTTC; CDR3aa: CATCPGTGCGETQYF
v_gene: TRBV14; j_gene: TRBJ2-7; abundance: NA; d_gene: NA; len: 16; CDR3nt: TGTGCCAGCAGCCAAGCAGGCACCTTTCCTCCCTACGAGCAGTACTTC; CDR3aa: CASSQAGTFPPYEQYF
v_gene: TRBV2; j_gene: TRBJ2-1; abundance: NA; d_gene: TRBD2; len: 14; CDR3nt: TGTGCCAGCACCACTGGGCGGGGGGGATGGGAGCAGTTCTTC; CDR3aa: CASTTGRGGWEQFF
v_gene: TRBV7-2; j_gene: TRBJ2-3; abundance: NA; d_gene: NA; len: 15; CDR3nt: TGTGCCAGCAGCTTATGGGGGGCCGTAGAGGATACGCAGTATTTT; CDR3aa: CASSLWGAVEDTQYF
v_gene: TRBV4-1; j_gene: TRBJ2-3; abundance: NA; d_gene: TRBD2; len: 17; CDR3nt: TGCGCCAGCAGCCAGGCCGGGACTAGCGGGGGGCGGGATACGCAGTATTTT; CDR3aa: CASSQAGTSGGRDTQYF
v_gene: TRBV6-1; j_gene: TRBJ1-1; abundance: few; d_gene: NA; len: 13; CDR3nt: TGTGCCAGCAGTGTGATTGGGGGCACTGAAGCTTTCTTT; CDR3aa: CASSVIGGTEAFF
v_gene: TRBV7-9; j_gene: TRBJ1-4; abundance: NA; d_gene: NA; len: 14; CDR3nt: TGTGCCAGCAGCTTAGTCCAGGCTAATGAAAAACTGTTTTTT; CDR3aa: CASSLVQANEKLFF
v_gene: TRBV5-1; j_gene: TRBJ1-1; abundance: NA; d_gene: NA; len: 13; CDR3nt: TGCGCCAGCAGCTTACCCAGGGACACTGAAGCTTTCTTT; CDR3aa: CASSLPRDTEAFF
v_gene: TRBV7-9; j_gene: TRBJ2-4; abundance: NA; d_gene: TRBD2; len: 18; CDR3nt: TGTGCCAGCAGCGATCCCGGGACTAGCGGGGGGGCCTTCACCATTCAGTACTTC; CDR3aa: CASSDPGTSGGAFTIQYF
v_gene: TRBV7-3; j_gene: TRBJ2-7; abundance: NA; d_gene: NA; len: 13; CDR3nt: TGTGCCAGCAGCTTACCCGGGACATACGAGCAGTACTTC; CDR3aa: CASSLPGTYEQYF
v_gene: TRBV7-9; j_gene: TRBJ1-6; abundance: NA; d_gene: NA; len: 15; CDR3nt: TGTGCCAGCAGCTTCGGCCAGGGTAATGGTTCACCCCTCCACTTT; CDR3aa: CASSFGQGNGSPLHF
v_gene: TRBV10-3; j_gene: TRBJ1-1; abundance: NA; d_gene: NA; len: 14; CDR3nt: TGTGCCATCAGTGTCGGGGGGGCGTACACTGAAGCTTTCTTT; CDR3aa: CAISVGGAYTEAFF
v_gene: TRBV7-6; j_gene: TRBJ2-4; abundance: NA; d_gene: NA; len: 17; CDR3nt: TGTGCCAGCAGCTTAGCGAAGCCTCCCTTAGCCAAAAACATTCAGTACTTC; CDR3aa: CASSLAKPPLAKNIQYF
v_gene: TRBV7-8; j_gene: TRBJ2-5; abundance: NA; d_gene: TRBD2; len: 13; CDR3nt: TGTGCCAGCAGTAGCGGGGGCAAAGAGACCCAGTACTTC; CDR3aa: CASSSGGKETQYF
v_gene: TRBV11-2; j_gene: TRBJ2-2; abundance: NA; d_gene: TRBD1; len: 17; CDR3nt: TGTGCCAGCAGCTCGGAACCACAGGGGGTTAATGGCGGGGAGCTGTTTTTT; CDR3aa: CASSSEPQGVNGGELFF
v_gene: TRBV15; j_gene: TRBJ1-5; abundance: NA; d_gene: NA; len: 14; CDR3nt: TGTGCCACCAGCAGGGGGACGGAAAATCAGCCCCAGCATTTT; CDR3aa: CATSRGTENQPQHF
v_gene: TRBV11-3; j_gene: TRBJ2-5; abundance: NA; d_gene: NA; len: 16; CDR3nt: TGTGCCAGCAGCAGAGGGCTGGGTTCTAGCGCGGAGACCCAGTACTTC; CDR3aa: CASSRGLGSSAETQYF
v_gene: TRBV12-5; j_gene: TRBJ2-5; abundance: NA; d_gene: NA; len: 14; CDR3nt: TGTGCTAGTGGTCCCGGGGCGCGGGGAGAGACCCAGTACTTC; CDR3aa: CASGPGARGETQYF
v_gene: TRBV27; j_gene: TRBJ2-7; abundance: NA; d_gene: TRBD1; len: 18; CDR3nt: TGTGCCAGCAGAGCGGGACAGGGGTTTCGACGGGCTACCTACGAGCAGTACTTC; CDR3aa: CASRAGQGFRRATYEQYF
v_gene: TRBV28; j_gene: TRBJ2-7; abundance: NA; d_gene: NA; len: 13; CDR3nt: TGTGCCAGCAGGGGATCCATCTCCTACGAGCAGTACTTC; CDR3aa: CASRGSISYEQYF
v_gene: TRBV18; j_gene: TRBJ1-1; abundance: NA; d_gene: TRBD1; len: 15; CDR3nt: TGTGCCAGCTCACCACTTCGGACAGGAAACACTGAAGCTTTCTTT; CDR3aa: CASSPLRTGNTEAFF
v_gene: TRBV27; j_gene: TRBJ2-7; abundance: NA; d_gene: TRBD1; len: 14; CDR3nt: TGTGCCAGCAGTTTCGGTCAGGGGGCTGGCGAGCAGTACTTC; CDR3aa: CASSFGQGAGEQYF
v_gene: TRBV9; j_gene: TRBJ2-2; abundance: NA; d_gene: NA; len: 16; CDR3nt: TGTGCCAGCAGCGCGCGGGGGCGCGAGAACACCGGGGAGCTGTTTTTT; CDR3aa: CASSARGRENTGELFF
v_gene: TRBV6-5; j_gene: TRBJ2-3; abundance: NA; d_gene: TRBD2; len: 13; CDR3nt: TGTGCCAGCAGCCCGGGACTAGCGGGGTCCCAGTATTTT; CDR3aa: CASSPGLAGSQYF
v_gene: TRBV10-3; j_gene: TRBJ1-5; abundance: NA; d_gene: NA; len: 13; CDR3nt: TGTGCCATCAGCAGCGACCCAAATCAGCCCCAGCATTTT; CDR3aa: CAISSDPNQPQHF
v_gene: TRBV7-3; j_gene: TRBJ1-5; abundance: NA; d_gene: NA; len: 13; CDR3nt: TGTGCCAGCAGCTTAGGCCCCAATCAGCCCCAGCATTTT; CDR3aa: CASSLGPNQPQHF
v_gene: TRBV29-1; j_gene: TRBJ1-1; abundance: NA; d_gene: TRBD1; len: 13; CDR3nt: TGCAGCGCGGACAGGGGGAGGAACACTGAAGCTTTCTTT; CDR3aa: CSADRGRNTEAFF
v_gene: TRBV6-1; j_gene: TRBJ2-7; abundance: NA; d_gene: NA; len: 15; CDR3nt: TGTGCCACCCAACGGGACCGGGACACCGATTTCGAGCAGTACTTC; CDR3aa: CATQRDRDTDFEQYF
v_gene: TRBV29-1; j_gene: TRBJ2-1; abundance: NA; d_gene: NA; len: 12; CDR3nt: TGCAGGTGTGGTAGCGACTACAATGAGCAGTTCTTC; CDR3aa: CRCGSDYNEQFF
v_gene: TRBV21-1; j_gene: TRBJ2-1; abundance: NA; d_gene: NA; len: 17; CDR3nt: TGTGCCAGCAGCCCCCGAATGGACAGTGTAGTCATGGGTGAGCAGTTCTTC; CDR3aa: CASSPRMDSVVMGEQFF
v_gene: TRBV6-5; j_gene: TRBJ1-2; abundance: NA; d_gene: TRBD1; len: 15; CDR3nt: TGTGCCAGCAGCGATTCGTGGACAGGGGTCTATGGCTACACCTTC; CDR3aa: CASSDSWTGVYGYTF
v_gene: TRBV7-9; j_gene: TRBJ2-7; abundance: NA; d_gene: TRBD1; len: 15; CDR3nt: TGTGCCAGCAGCCACCGGGACAGGCAAAACTACGAGCAGTACTTC; CDR3aa: CASSHRDRQNYEQYF
v_gene: TRBV5-6; j_gene: TRBJ2-7; abundance: few; d_gene: TRBD1; len: 14; CDR3nt: TGTGCCAGCAGCTCACCCCGACAGGGCTACGAGCAGTACTTC; CDR3aa: CASSSPRQGYEQYF
v_gene: TRBV29-1; j_gene: TRBJ1-1; abundance: NA; d_gene: NA; len: 12; CDR3nt: TGCAGCGTTGAAGCCCCCAGGGTTGGAGCTTTCTTT; CDR3aa: CSVEAPRVGAFF
v_gene: TRBV2; j_gene: TRBJ1-1; abundance: NA; d_gene: TRBD1; len: 12; CDR3nt: TGTGCCAAAAAACAGGGGGCCGGTGAAGCTTTCTTT; CDR3aa: CAKKQGAGEAFF
v_gene: TRBV18; j_gene: TRBJ1-1; abundance: NA; d_gene: TRBD1; len: 13; CDR3nt: TGTGCCAGCTCACGGGACAGTAACACTGAAGCTTTCTTT; CDR3aa: CASSRDSNTEAFF
v_gene: TRBV11-2; j_gene: TRBJ1-1; abundance: NA; d_gene: TRBD1; len: 16; CDR3nt: TGTGCCAGCAGCTTAGTGGGACAGACAATGAACACTGAAGCTTTCTTT; CDR3aa: CASSLVGQTMNTEAFF
v_gene: TRBV7-9; j_gene: TRBJ2-5; abundance: NA; d_gene: TRBD1; len: 13; CDR3nt: TGTGCCAGCAGCTTAGAGGGGGCAGAGACCCAGTACTTC; CDR3aa: CASSLEGAETQYF
v_gene: TRBV11-2; j_gene: TRBJ1-1; abundance: NA; d_gene: NA; len: 14; CDR3nt: TGTGCCAGCAGCACCAGGGTCGCCGGGACTGAAGCTTTCTTT; CDR3aa: CASSTRVAGTEAFF
v_gene: TRBV15; j_gene: TRBJ2-7; abundance: NA; d_gene: NA; len: 11; CDR3nt: TGTGCCACCAGCAGAGATAACGAGCAGTACTTC; CDR3aa: CATSRDNEQYF
v_gene: TRBV21-1; j_gene: TRBJ2-7; abundance: few; d_gene: NA; len: 14; CDR3nt: TGTGCCAGACTCCTTCCGGGACATTCCTACGAGCAGTACTTC; CDR3aa: CARLLPGHSYEQYF
v_gene: TRBV6-6; j_gene: TRBJ1-2; abundance: few; d_gene: NA; len: 14; CDR3nt: TGTGCCAGCAGTTACCCGGGGGGCGTCTATGGCTACACCTTC; CDR3aa: CASSYPGGVYGYTF
v_gene: TRBV12-5; j_gene: TRBJ2-7; abundance: NA; d_gene: TRBD1; len: 15; CDR3nt: TGTGCTAGTGGTTTGGTCCCCGGACAGGTCTACGAGCAGTACTTC; CDR3aa: CASGLVPGQVYEQYF